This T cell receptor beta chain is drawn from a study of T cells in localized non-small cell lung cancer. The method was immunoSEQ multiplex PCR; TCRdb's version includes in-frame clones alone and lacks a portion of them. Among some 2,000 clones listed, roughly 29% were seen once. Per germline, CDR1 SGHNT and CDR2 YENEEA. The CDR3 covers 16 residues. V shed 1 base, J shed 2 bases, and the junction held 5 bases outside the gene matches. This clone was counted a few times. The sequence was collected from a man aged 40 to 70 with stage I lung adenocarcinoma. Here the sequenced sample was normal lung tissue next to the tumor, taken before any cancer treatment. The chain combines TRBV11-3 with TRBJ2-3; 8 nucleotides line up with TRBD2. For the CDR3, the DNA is TGTGCCAGCAGCTTAGTCTCGGGGGGGATCACAGATACGCAGTATTTT. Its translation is CASSLVSGGITDTQYF.